This T cell receptor beta chain was found in a study of T cell responses to AZD1222 COVID-19 vaccine. At the level of the study: Whether given at about 4 or about 12 weeks, second doses were pooled.

Sequencing was performed with immunoSEQ multiplex PCR; in TCRdb, only in-frame clones are kept and a portion is missing. The sample records about 130,000 clones, around 90% being singletons. Trimming shortened V by 5 bases and J by 8 bases, and 18 bases separated the two germline ends. This CDR3 has 14 amino acids. CDR1 GTSNPN and CDR2 SVGIG come from the germline V gene (reference sequence). The chain recombines TRBV30 with TRBJ1-4; D is unresolved. Sequencing used peripheral blood, obtained on day 0 of AZD1222 vaccination. The TCR comes from an adult in good health. The CDR3 nucleotides are TGTGCCTGGGACCGGGCCCGGATGAGGGAAAAACTGTTTTTT. It codes for CAWDRARMREKLFF.